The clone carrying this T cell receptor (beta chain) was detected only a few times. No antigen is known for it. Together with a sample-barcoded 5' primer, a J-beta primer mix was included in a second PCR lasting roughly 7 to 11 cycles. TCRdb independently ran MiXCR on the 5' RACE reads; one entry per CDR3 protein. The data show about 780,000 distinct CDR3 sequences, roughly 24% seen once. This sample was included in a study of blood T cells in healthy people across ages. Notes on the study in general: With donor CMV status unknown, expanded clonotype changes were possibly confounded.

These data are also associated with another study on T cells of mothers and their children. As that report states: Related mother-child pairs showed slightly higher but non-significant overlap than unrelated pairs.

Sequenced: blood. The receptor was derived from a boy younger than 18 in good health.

The CDR3 loop is CSAHAGVEETQYF. The CDR3 DNA follows: TGCAGTGCTCACGCGGGGGTAGAAGAGACCCAGTACTTC. The genes are TRBV20-1 and TRBJ2-5, with 7 nucleotides matching TRBD2. This CDR3 has 13 amino acids. CDR1 is DFQATT, CDR2 SNEGSKA, per germline (reference sequence). J lost 3 bases, V lost 5 bases, and 6 bases had no gene match.